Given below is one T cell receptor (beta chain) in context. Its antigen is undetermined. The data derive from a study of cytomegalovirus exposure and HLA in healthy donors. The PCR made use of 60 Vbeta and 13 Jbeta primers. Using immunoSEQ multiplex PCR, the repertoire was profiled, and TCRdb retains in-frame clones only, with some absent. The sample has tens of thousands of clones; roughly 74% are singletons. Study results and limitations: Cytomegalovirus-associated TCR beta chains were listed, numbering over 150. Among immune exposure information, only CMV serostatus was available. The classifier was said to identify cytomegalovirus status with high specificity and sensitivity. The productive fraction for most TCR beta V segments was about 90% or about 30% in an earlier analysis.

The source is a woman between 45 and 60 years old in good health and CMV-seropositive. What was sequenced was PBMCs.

CDR3 in DNA: TGTGCCAGCAGCTTAGGCAAGACCTACGAGCAGTACTTC. The encoded protein is CASSLGKTYEQYF. The chain uses TRBV7-3 and TRBJ2-7, with unresolved D. The V gene lost 2 bases and the J gene lost 2 bases, with 7 bases spanning the gap. The CDR3 length is 13 residues. Germline V gene lookup returns CDR1 SGHTA and CDR2 FQGTGA.